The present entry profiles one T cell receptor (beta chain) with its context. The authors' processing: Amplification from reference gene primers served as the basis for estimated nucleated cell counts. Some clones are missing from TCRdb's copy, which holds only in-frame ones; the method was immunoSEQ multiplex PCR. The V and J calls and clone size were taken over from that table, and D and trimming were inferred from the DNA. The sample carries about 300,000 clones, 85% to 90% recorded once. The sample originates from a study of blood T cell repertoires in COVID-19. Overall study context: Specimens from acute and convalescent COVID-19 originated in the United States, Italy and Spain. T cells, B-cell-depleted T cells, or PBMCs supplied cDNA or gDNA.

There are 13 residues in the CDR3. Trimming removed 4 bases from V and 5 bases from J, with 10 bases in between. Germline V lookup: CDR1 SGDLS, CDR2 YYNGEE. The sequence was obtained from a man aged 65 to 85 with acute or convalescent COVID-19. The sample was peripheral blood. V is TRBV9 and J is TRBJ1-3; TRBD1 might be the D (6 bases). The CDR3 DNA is TGTGCCAGCAGCCAGGGACATCGAAACACCATATATTTT. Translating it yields CASSQGHRNTIYF.